The clone carrying this TCR beta chain was observed many times. Its specificity is not known. This specimen belongs to a study of T cells in Graves' hyperthyroidism and ophthalmopathy. Study at large: Sampling of peripheral blood happened at initial diagnosis, prior to any treatment.

Germline values: CDR1 MNHEY, CDR2 SMNVEV (reference sequence). This CDR3 region has 16 residues. The germline V and J ends were trimmed by 1 base and 0 bases, with 9 bases remaining between them. RNA transcripts were the template for amplifying TCR beta CDR3 regions. Initially, a first-round RT-PCR of the TCR CDR3 employed the HTBI primer set. TCRdb ran MiXCR on the multiplex PCR reads and lists one entry per CDR3 protein. The table has some 500,000 distinct CDR3 sequences, approximately 25% seen once. Diagnostic decisions used clinical symptoms, serum thyroxine and TRAb, thyroid ultrasound and orbital computed tomography. Study-level results: Also found in blood were most expanded thyroid clonotypes above 0.001. Ophthalmopathy got predicted by the model a median around 6.8 months before its onset.

This chain joins TRBV27 and TRBJ2-2; D call uncertain. What was sequenced was blood. This clonotype originated in a woman under 40 with Graves' ophthalmopathy. The CDR3 loop is CASSLLPAPNTGELFF. The CDR3 DNA is TGTGCCAGCAGTTTATTACCAGCTCCGAACACCGGGGAGCTGTTTTTT.